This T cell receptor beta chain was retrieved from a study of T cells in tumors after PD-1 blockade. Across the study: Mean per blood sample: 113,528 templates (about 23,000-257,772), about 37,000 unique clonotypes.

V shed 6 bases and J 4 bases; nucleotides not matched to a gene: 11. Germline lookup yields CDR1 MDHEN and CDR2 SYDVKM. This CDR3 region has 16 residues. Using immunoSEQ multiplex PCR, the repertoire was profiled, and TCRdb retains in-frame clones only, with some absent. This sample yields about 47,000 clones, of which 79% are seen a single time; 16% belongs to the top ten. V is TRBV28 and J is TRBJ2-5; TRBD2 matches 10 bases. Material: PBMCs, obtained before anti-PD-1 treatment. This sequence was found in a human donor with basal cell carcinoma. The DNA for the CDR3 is TGTGCCAGCAGGCTAGCGGGAGAATCGGGTCGAGAGACCCAGTACTTC. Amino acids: CASRLAGESGRETQYF.